This TCR beta chain comes out of a study of radiotherapy plus CTLA-4 blockade in lung cancer. Study as a whole: Objective responses were recorded in more than 15% of patients, with disease control recorded in 25% to 35%.

Those patients who had chemo-refractory metastatic non-small-cell lung cancer were given focal radiation along with CTLA-4 blockade through ipilimumab. Details on this clone: No antigen is known for it.

TCRdb's table, derived via immunoSEQ multiplex PCR, lists solely in-frame clones and lacks some. The sample contains about 95,000 clones, 80% to 85% of which appear only once. Study outcomes and limitations: Reported findings show early blood T cell clone dynamics, with interferon-beta, best predicted response. Tumor-origin TCR clones grew in blood after radiotherapy plus ipilimumab.

The J segment lost 9 bases and the V segment lost 3 bases, leaving 9 bases of the junction unmatched. Germline loops: CDR1 MNHEY, CDR2 SMNVEV (reference sequence). CDR3 size: 16 residues. The V and J genes are TRBV27 and TRBJ1-5; 12 nucleotides agree with TRBD1. The material sequenced was peripheral blood, taken from a patient treated with radiotherapy plus ipilimumab. This TCR came from a human donor with non-small cell lung cancer who had a partial response to radiotherapy plus ipilimumab. CDR3 amino acids: CASSFSGTGGYWPQHF. As DNA, the CDR3 is TGTGCCAGCAGTTTTTCCGGGACAGGGGGCTATTGGCCCCAGCATTTT.